This T cell receptor (beta chain) was profiled in a study of CD8+CD57+ T cells in acquired aplastic anemia. The CDR3 spans 13 residues. Trimming shortened V by 5 bases and J by 0 bases, and 6 bases separated the two germline ends. CDR1 and CDR2 from the germline V gene are SNHLY and FYNNEI. TCR beta VDJ combinations and CDR3 sequences were profiled from genomic DNA. TCRdb itself ran the reads through MiXCR, one entry per CDR3 protein. The sample lists some 200,000 distinct CDR3 sequences; almost 35% were seen once. The chain combines TRBV2 with TRBJ2-3; D remains unclear. Sequencing was performed on sorted CD4+, CD8+, or CD8+CD57+ T cells (not recorded which) from PBMCs. The TCR sequence derives from a human donor in good health, serving as a control. For the CDR3, the DNA is TGTGCCAGCAGTCAGTATAGCACAGATACGCAGTATTTT. Residues: CASSQYSTDTQYF.